The rows below give T cell receptor beta chains drawn from one sample of a study of T cells expressing NK-cell markers. TCRdb re-called the 5' RACE reads; every CDR3 protein appears as one record, without DNA. This sample's table has approximately 440,000 distinct CDR3 sequences. Sequencing was carried out using blood T cells: a sorted CD56 or NKG2C T cell subset, CD4+ or CD8+ T cells, or bulk PBMC T cells (not recorded which). These receptors were taken from a woman aged 45-59 years in good health. The CDR3 runs from the conserved cysteine through the conserved F or W. Size values are once, few and many counts, or a class for expanded clones, and some rows have none.

j_call: TRBJ1-5
clone_size: NA
v_call: TRBV12-3/TRBV12-4
cdr3_aa: CASRPSGTANQPQHF

j_call: TRBJ2-5
clone_size: NA
v_call: TRBV5-1
cdr3_aa: CASSLAWGWGSQETQYF

j_call: TRBJ2-5
clone_size: NA
v_call: TRBV24-1
cdr3_aa: CATGEVGETQYF

j_call: TRBJ2-5
clone_size: NA
v_call: TRBV11-3
cdr3_aa: CASSFRKGQRETQYF

j_call: TRBJ2-7
clone_size: NA
v_call: TRBV2
cdr3_aa: CASRASGGWGYEQYF

j_call: TRBJ2-1
clone_size: NA
v_call: TRBV27
cdr3_aa: CASSSSNLAGDYNEQFF

j_call: TRBJ2-6
clone_size: NA
v_call: TRBV24-1
cdr3_aa: CATSDMVSGANVLTF

j_call: TRBJ2-1
clone_size: NA
v_call: TRBV13
cdr3_aa: CASSLGISSYNEQFF

j_call: TRBJ2-1
clone_size: NA
v_call: TRBV10-3
cdr3_aa: CAISGRAYNEQFF

j_call: TRBJ2-1
clone_size: NA
v_call: TRBV5-1
cdr3_aa: CASSLVGSGGSSYNEQFF

j_call: TRBJ2-1
clone_size: NA
v_call: TRBV5-1
cdr3_aa: CASSLAILAGKGEQFF

j_call: TRBJ2-5
clone_size: NA
v_call: TRBV6-5
cdr3_aa: CASGALGGVQYF

j_call: TRBJ2-3
clone_size: NA
v_call: TRBV19
cdr3_aa: CAIGLAGVADTQYF

j_call: TRBJ2-5
clone_size: NA
v_call: TRBV18
cdr3_aa: CAGRGLGETQYF

j_call: TRBJ1-4
clone_size: NA
v_call: TRBV29-1
cdr3_aa: CSGRTGVEKLFF

j_call: TRBJ2-7
clone_size: NA
v_call: TRBV6-5
cdr3_aa: CASSYGPTYEQYF

j_call: TRBJ2-2
clone_size: NA
v_call: TRBV5-1
cdr3_aa: CASGSPQGGELFF

j_call: TRBJ2-3
clone_size: NA
v_call: TRBV6-6
cdr3_aa: CASSYTPTDTQYF

j_call: TRBJ2-7
clone_size: NA
v_call: TRBV7-9
cdr3_aa: CASSFQIYEQYF

j_call: TRBJ1-4
clone_size: NA
v_call: TRBV12-3/TRBV12-4
cdr3_aa: CASSFSGGLGELFF

j_call: TRBJ2-1
clone_size: NA
v_call: TRBV11-3
cdr3_aa: CASSLQEGLAVYNEQFF

j_call: TRBJ2-1
clone_size: NA
v_call: TRBV4-1
cdr3_aa: CASSHGLGNNEQFF

j_call: TRBJ2-7
clone_size: NA
v_call: TRBV7-9
cdr3_aa: CASSPETSSYEQYF

j_call: TRBJ2-5
clone_size: NA
v_call: TRBV10-2
cdr3_aa: CASGGGLAFQETQYF

j_call: TRBJ2-5
clone_size: NA
v_call: TRBV1
cdr3_aa: CTSSQVRVQETQYF

j_call: TRBJ1-3
clone_size: NA
v_call: TRBV4-1
cdr3_aa: CASSQAYPRGSGNTIYF

j_call: TRBJ2-2
clone_size: NA
v_call: TRBV5-1
cdr3_aa: CASSFGIVVPGELFF

j_call: TRBJ2-7
clone_size: NA
v_call: TRBV9
cdr3_aa: CASSRGGPSSYEQYF

j_call: TRBJ1-6
clone_size: NA
v_call: TRBV29-1
cdr3_aa: CSVEEGQGPLHF

j_call: TRBJ2-1
clone_size: NA
v_call: TRBV3-1
cdr3_aa: CATSNNMATEQFF

j_call: TRBJ2-7
clone_size: NA
v_call: TRBV14
cdr3_aa: CASSLRTNLEQYF

j_call: TRBJ1-5
clone_size: NA
v_call: TRBV24-1
cdr3_aa: CATSGGPGLNQPQHF

j_call: TRBJ2-2
clone_size: NA
v_call: TRBV20-1
cdr3_aa: CSATKRGSGRSGELFF

j_call: TRBJ2-1
clone_size: medium-sized
v_call: TRBV12-3/TRBV12-4
cdr3_aa: CASTLAGQQFF

j_call: TRBJ2-2
clone_size: NA
v_call: TRBV20-1
cdr3_aa: CSARGRRTTGELFF

j_call: TRBJ1-1
clone_size: NA
v_call: TRBV2
cdr3_aa: CASSELGLNTEAFF

j_call: TRBJ2-5
clone_size: NA
v_call: TRBV5-4
cdr3_aa: CASSLASTSGSLETQYF

j_call: TRBJ2-7
clone_size: NA
v_call: TRBV25-1
cdr3_aa: CASSVPGVNHEQYF

j_call: TRBJ2-1
clone_size: NA
v_call: TRBV5-1
cdr3_aa: CASSLGVAFGIDEQFF

j_call: TRBJ2-3
clone_size: NA
v_call: TRBV9
cdr3_aa: CASSVEAGGADTQYF